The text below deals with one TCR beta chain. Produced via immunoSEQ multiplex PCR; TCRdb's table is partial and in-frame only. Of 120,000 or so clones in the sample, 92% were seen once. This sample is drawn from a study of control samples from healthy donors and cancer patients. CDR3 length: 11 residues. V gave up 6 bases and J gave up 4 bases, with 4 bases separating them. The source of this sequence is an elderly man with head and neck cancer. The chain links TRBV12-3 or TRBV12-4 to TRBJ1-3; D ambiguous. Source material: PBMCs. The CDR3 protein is CASSWGNTIYF. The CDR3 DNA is TGTGCCAGCAGCTGGGGAAACACCATATATTTT.